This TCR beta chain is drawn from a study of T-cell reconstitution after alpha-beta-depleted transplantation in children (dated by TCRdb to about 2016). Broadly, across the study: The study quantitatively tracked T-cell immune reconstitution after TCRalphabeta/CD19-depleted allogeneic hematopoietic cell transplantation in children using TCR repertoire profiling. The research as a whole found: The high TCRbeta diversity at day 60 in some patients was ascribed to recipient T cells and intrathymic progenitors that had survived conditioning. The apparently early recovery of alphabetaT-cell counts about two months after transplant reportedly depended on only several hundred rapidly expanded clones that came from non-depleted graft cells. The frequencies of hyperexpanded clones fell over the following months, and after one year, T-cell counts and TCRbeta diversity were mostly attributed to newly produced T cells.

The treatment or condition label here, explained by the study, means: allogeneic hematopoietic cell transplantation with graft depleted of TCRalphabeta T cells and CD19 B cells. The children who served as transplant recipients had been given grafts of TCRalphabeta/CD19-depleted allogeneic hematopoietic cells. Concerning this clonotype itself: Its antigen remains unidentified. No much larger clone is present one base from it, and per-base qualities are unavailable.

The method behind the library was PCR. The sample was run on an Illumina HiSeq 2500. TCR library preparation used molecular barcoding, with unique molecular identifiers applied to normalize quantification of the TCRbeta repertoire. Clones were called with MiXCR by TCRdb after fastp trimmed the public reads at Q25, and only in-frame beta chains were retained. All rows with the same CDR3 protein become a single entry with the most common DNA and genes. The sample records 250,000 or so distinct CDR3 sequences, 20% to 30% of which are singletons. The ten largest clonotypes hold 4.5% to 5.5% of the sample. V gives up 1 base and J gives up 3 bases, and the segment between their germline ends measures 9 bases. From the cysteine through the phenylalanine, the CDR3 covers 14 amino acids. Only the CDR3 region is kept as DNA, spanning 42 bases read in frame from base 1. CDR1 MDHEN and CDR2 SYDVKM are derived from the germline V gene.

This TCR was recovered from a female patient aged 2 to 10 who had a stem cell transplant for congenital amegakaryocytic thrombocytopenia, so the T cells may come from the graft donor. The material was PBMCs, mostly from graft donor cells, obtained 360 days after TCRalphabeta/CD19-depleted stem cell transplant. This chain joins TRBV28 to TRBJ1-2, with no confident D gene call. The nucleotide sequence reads TGTGCCAGCAGTTTATCCGGGAGTCACTATGGCTACACCTTC. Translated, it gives CASSLSGSHYGYTF.